This T cell receptor (beta chain) was captured by sequencing in a study of blood T cells in healthy people across ages. Together with a sample-barcoded 5' primer, a J-beta primer mix was included in a second PCR lasting roughly 6 to 12 cycles. TCRdb fed the 5' RACE reads into MiXCR, producing one record per CDR3 protein. Of more than 1.4 million distinct CDR3 sequences listed, 35% to 45% are singletons. This clonotype occurred a few times. Sequencing used blood. This sequence originates from a woman between 18 and 29 years old in good health.

The CDR3 region has the DNA TGTGCCAGCAGCCCGACCCCCGGACTAGCGGGGAAAAACACAGATACGCAGTATTTT. Translating it yields CASSPTPGLAGKNTDTQYF. This chain uses TRBV4-2 with TRBJ2-3; 12 bases match TRBD2. With 4 bases clipped from V and 2 bases from J, the junction kept 13 bases outside the gene matches. The CDR3 has 19 residues. Germline values: CDR1 LGHNA, CDR2 YNFKEQ.